The clone carrying this T cell receptor (beta chain) came up many times. The antigen remains unidentified. This sample was taken from a study of CD8 T cells in ankylosing spondylitis. Study-wide results and caveats: Reportedly, matched ankylosing spondylitis synovial fluid was significantly enriched for disease-linked clones.

There are 16 residues in the CDR3. Germline V gene sequence: CDR1 SGDLS, CDR2 YYNGEE. Unmatched junction bases numbered 1, after V lost 0 bases and J lost 1 base. Molecular-barcoded quantitative 5'-RACE produced these TCR beta libraries. TCRdb passed the 5' RACE reads through MiXCR, listing each CDR3 protein once. The sample lists more than 35,000 distinct CDR3 sequences, less than 3% occurring once. Sequenced material: blood, either unsorted or a sorted T cell fraction (not recorded which). The sequence derives from a male donor with ankylosing spondylitis or in good health (not recorded which). This rearrangement joins TRBV9 to TRBJ2-3; the match to TRBD2 covers 11 bases. The chain's CDR3 is CASSVATSGGTDTQYF. The DNA for the CDR3 is TGTGCCAGCAGCGTAGCGACTAGCGGGGGCACAGATACGCAGTATTTT.